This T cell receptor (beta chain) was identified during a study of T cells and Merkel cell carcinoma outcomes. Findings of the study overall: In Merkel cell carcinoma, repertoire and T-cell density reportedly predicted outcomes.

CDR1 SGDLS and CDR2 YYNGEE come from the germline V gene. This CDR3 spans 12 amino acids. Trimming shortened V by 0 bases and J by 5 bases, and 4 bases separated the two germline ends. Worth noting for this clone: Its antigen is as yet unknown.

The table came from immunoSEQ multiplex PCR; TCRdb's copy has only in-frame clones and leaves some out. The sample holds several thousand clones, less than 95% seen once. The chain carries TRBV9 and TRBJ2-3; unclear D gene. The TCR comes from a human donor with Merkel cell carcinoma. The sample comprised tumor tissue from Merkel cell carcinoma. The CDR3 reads CASSVEVDTQYF. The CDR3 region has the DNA TGTGCCAGCAGCGTAGAGGTAGATACGCAGTATTTT.